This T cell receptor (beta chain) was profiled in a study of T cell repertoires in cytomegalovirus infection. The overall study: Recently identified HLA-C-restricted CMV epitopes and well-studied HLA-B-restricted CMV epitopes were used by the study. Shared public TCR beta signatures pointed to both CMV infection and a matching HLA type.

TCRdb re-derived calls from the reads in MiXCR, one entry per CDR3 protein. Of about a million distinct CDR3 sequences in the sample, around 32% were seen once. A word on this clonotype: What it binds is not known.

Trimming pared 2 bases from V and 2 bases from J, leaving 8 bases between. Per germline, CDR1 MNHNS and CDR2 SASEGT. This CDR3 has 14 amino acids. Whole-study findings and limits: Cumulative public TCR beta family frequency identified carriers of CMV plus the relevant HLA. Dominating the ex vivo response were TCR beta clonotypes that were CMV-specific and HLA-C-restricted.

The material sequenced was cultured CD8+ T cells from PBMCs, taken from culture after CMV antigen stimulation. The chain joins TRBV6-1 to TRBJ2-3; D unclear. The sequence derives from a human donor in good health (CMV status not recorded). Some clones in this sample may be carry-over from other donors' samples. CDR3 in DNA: TGTGCCAGCAGTGAAACCCACTTCACAGATACGCAGTATTTT. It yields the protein CASSETHFTDTQYF.